The 16 T cell receptor beta chains below come from one sample, sequenced in a study of cytomegalovirus exposure and HLA in healthy donors. Primers: 60 Vbeta forward and 13 Jbeta reverse. Profiling relied on immunoSEQ multiplex PCR, and the TCRdb table lists in-frame clones only, not all of them. Of about 64,000 clones in the sample, less than 80% were seen once. Sequences were obtained from PBMCs. The source of these receptors is a woman between 50 and 59 years old in good health and CMV-seronegative.

The V and J genes are TRBV18 and TRBJ2-2, with D perhaps matching TRBD2 (5 bases). Trimming pared 2 bases from V and 5 bases from J, leaving 9 bases between. CDR3 length: 14 residues. Per germline, CDR1 KGHSH and CDR2 LQKENI. As DNA, the CDR3 is TGTGCCAGCTCACCAACTAGGTCGACCGGGGAGCTGTTTTTT. Encoded protein: CASSPTRSTGELFF.

The V call is TRBV5-1, the J call TRBJ1-2; D is unresolved. Trimming cost V 5 bases and J 3 bases, with 14 bases left between them. This CDR3 has 14 amino acids. Germline CDR1 reads SGHRS; CDR2 reads YFSETQ. Written as DNA, the CDR3 is TGCGCCAGCAGTACGACCGGGTCAGACTATGGCTACACCTTC. Translation: CASSTTGSDYGYTF.

This chain joins TRBV4-3 and TRBJ2-3; 8 positions match TRBD1. With 1 base clipped from V and 5 bases from J, the junction kept 8 bases outside the gene matches. This CDR3 region has 16 residues. Germline V CDR1 and CDR2: LGHNA, YSLEER. Here the CDR3 reads CASSQGAGGQGDTQYF. In nucleotides, the CDR3 is TGCGCCAGCAGCCAAGGGGCAGGGGGCCAAGGAGATACGCAGTATTTT.

The chain carries TRBV18 and TRBJ2-7, with 8 bases aligning to TRBD1. The CDR3 has 14 residues. V lost 3 bases and J lost 7; bases outside the gene matches: 8. CDR1 is KGHSH and CDR2 is LQKENI in the germline V gene. The CDR3 bases are TGTGCCAGCTCACCTGGCAGGGGGCGACGAGAGCAGTACTTC. This sequence encodes CASSPGRGRREQYF.

The chain couples TRBV27 to TRBJ2-7, with 8 bases aligning to TRBD2. The CDR3 is 13 amino acids. Germline V CDR1 and CDR2: MNHEY, SMNVEV (reference sequence). Unmatched junction bases numbered 6, after V lost 6 bases and J lost 5 bases. The CDR3 bases are TGTGCCAGCAGGGGGACTAGTTTCCACGAGCAGTACTTC. Encoded protein: CASRGTSFHEQYF.

The CDR3 loop reads CASSSTGVNTEAFF. The CDR3 DNA reads TGCGCCAGCAGCTCGACAGGCGTGAACACTGAAGCTTTCTTT. The chain employs TRBV5-1 and TRBJ1-1; D might be TRBD1 (6 bases). This CDR3 is 14 amino acids long. Germline CDR1 reads SGHRS; CDR2 reads YFSETQ. The germline V and J ends were trimmed by 3 bases and 0 bases, with 9 bases remaining between them.

The chain joins TRBV28 to TRBJ1-2, with D uncertain. CDR3 length: 12 residues. The V gene's germline CDR1 is MDHEN and CDR2 SYDVKM. V was clipped by 11 bases and J by 1 base, with 11 bases between them. CDR3 amino acids: CAVSLVNYGYTF. CDR3 DNA sequence: TGTGCCGTATCCTTAGTTAACTATGGCTACACCTTC.

The sample holds one count of this clone. The genes are TRBV28 and TRBJ2-2; 7 nucleotides match TRBD2. CDR1 and CDR2 (germline): MDHEN, SYDVKM. The CDR3 sequence is 15 residues long. The V and J ends lost 7 bases and 1 base, in that order; junction bases with no gene match: 6. This CDR3 reads CASNPWGGNTGELFF. Written as DNA, the CDR3 is TGTGCCAGCAACCCTTGGGGGGGGAACACCGGGGAGCTGTTTTTT.

This chain joins TRBV29-1 and TRBJ2-7, with 9 positions matching TRBD2. This CDR3 is built from 15 residues. V was clipped by 4 bases and J by 4 bases; unmatched bases: 11. Germline CDR1 SQVTM, CDR2 ANQGSEA. The DNA for the CDR3 is TGCAGCGTTGTAGCGGGAGAGCAGCAGATTTACGAGCAGTACTTC. Encoded protein: CSVVAGEQQIYEQYF.

This sequence joins TRBV7-2 and TRBJ2-3; 7 nucleotides line up with TRBD1. CDR3 size: 15 residues. After removal of 7 bases from V and 0 bases from J, the junction contained 7 bases not matched to a gene. The germline V gene has CDR1 SGHTA and CDR2 FQGNSA. CDR3 sequence (DNA): TGTGCCAGCACACGACAGGGCTCTAGCACAGATACGCAGTATTTT. It is translated as CASTRQGSSTDTQYF. Full variable domain (rest looked up from reference TRBV7-2 and TRBJ2-3): GAGVSQSPSNKVTEKGKDVELRCDPISGHTALYWYRQSLGQGLEFLIYFQGNSAPDKSGLPSDRFSAERTGGSVSTLTIQRTQQEDSAVYLCASTRQGSSTDTQYFGPGTRLTVL.

This chain joins TRBV13 and TRBJ2-1; tentatively, D is TRBD2 (6 bases). Trimming shortened V by 5 bases and J by 0 bases, and 17 bases separated the two germline ends. CDR1 and CDR2 (germline): PRHDT, FYEKMQ (reference sequence). The CDR3 loop spans 17 amino acids. The CDR3 sequence is CASSPQQLAVSYNEQFF. The CDR3 coding sequence is TGTGCCAGCAGCCCACAGCAACTAGCCGTCTCCTACAATGAGCAGTTCTTC.

This clone was recorded once. This chain joins TRBV15 and TRBJ2-7; maybe TRBD2 (5 bases). Looked up from germline, CDR1 is LNHNV and CDR2 is YYDKDF (reference sequence). The CDR3 length is 13 residues. The V gene lost 3 bases and the J gene lost 0 bases, with 6 bases spanning the gap. Here the CDR3 reads CATSSRDSYEQYF. The CDR3 DNA is TGTGCCACCAGCAGCCGGGACTCCTACGAGCAGTACTTC.

The chain combines TRBV7-8 with TRBJ2-5; TRBD1 aligns across 9 bases. This CDR3 has 13 residues. Germline CDR1 is SGHVS and CDR2 is FQNEAQ. The V segment lost 5 bases and the J segment 5 bases; nucleotides outside the gene matches: 3. The CDR3: CASSPDRGETQYF. The CDR3 DNA follows: TGTGCCAGCAGCCCCGACAGGGGGGAGACCCAGTACTTC. The complete variable domain, with remaining parts taken from reference TRBV7-8 and TRBJ2-5, reads GAGVSQSPRYKVAKRGQDVALRCDPISGHVSLFWYQQALGQGPEFLTYFQNEAQLDKSGLPSDRFFAERPEGSVSTLKIQRTQQEDSAVYLCASSPDRGETQYFGPGTRLLVL.

In its sample, this clone was seen a few times. The chain combines TRBV28 with TRBJ2-7; D gene unclear. V was trimmed by 2 bases and J by 2 bases, leaving 7 bases between them. There are 13 residues in the CDR3. In germline, CDR1 is MDHEN, CDR2 SYDVKM. The CDR3 sequence is CASSLESTYEQYF. The CDR3 bases are TGTGCCAGCAGTTTAGAGAGTACCTACGAGCAGTACTTC.

The chain joins TRBV19 to TRBJ2-7; 16 nucleotides match TRBD2. J lost 4 bases, V lost 7 bases, and 7 bases had no gene match. This CDR3 spans 16 amino acids. Germline V gene lookup returns CDR1 LNHDA and CDR2 SQIVND (reference sequence). The CDR3 is CASTLGTSGRVYEQYF. The CDR3 DNA follows: TGTGCCAGTACCCTGGGGACTAGCGGGAGGGTATACGAGCAGTACTTC.

The chain uses TRBV10-2 and TRBJ1-5; TRBD1 matches 9 bases. This CDR3 has 14 residues. The V and J ends lost 6 bases and 7 bases, in that order; junction bases with no gene match: 7. Germline V gene lookup returns CDR1 WSHSY and CDR2 SAAADI. This CDR3 is CASRSGTGNQPQHF. For the CDR3, the DNA is TGCGCCAGCAGGTCCGGGACAGGGAACCAGCCCCAGCATTTT.